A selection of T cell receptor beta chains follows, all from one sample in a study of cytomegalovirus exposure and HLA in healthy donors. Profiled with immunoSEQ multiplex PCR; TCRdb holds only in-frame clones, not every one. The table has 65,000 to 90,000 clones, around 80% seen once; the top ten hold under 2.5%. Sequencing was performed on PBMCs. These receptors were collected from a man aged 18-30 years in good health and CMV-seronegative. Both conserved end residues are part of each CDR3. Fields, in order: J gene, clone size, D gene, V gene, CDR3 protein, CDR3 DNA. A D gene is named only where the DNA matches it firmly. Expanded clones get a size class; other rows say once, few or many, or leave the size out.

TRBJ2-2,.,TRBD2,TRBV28,CASSSSGSHTGELFF,TGTGCCAGCAGTTCTAGCGGGAGTCACACCGGGGAGCTGTTTTTT
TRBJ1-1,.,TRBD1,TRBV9,CASSPGTGSGAFF,TGTGCCAGCAGCCCAGGGACAGGGAGCGGCGCTTTCTTT
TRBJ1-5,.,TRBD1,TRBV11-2,CASSPGQGETQPQHF,TGTGCCAGCAGCCCCGGACAGGGAGAAACTCAGCCCCAGCATTTT
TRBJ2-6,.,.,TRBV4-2,CASSQDQSIADSGANVLTF,TGTGCCAGCAGCCAAGATCAAAGTATCGCGGACTCTGGGGCCAACGTCCTGACTTTC
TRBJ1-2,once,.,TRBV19,CASSIRQAPNYGYTF,TGTGCCAGTAGTATACGACAAGCACCTAACTATGGCTACACCTTC
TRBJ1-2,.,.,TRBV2,CASSAGVAGYTF,TGTGCCAGCAGTGCCGGGGTCGCTGGCTACACCTTC
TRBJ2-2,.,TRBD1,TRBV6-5,CASSVQGVHTGELFF,TGTGCCAGCAGTGTACAGGGGGTTCACACCGGGGAGCTGTTTTTT
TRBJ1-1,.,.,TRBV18,CASSRGSTEAFF,TGTGCCAGCTCAAGGGGGAGCACTGAAGCTTTCTTT
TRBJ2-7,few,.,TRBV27,CARSLWAKPYEQSF,TGTGCCCGCAGTTTATGGGCGAAACCCTACGAGCAGTCCTTC
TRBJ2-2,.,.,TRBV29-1,CSVEGENTGELFF,TGCAGCGTTGAAGGAGAGAACACCGGGGAGCTGTTTTTT
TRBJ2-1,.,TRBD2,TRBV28,CASSLLARLAVAYNEQFF,TGTGCCAGCAGTTTGCTTGCCCGACTAGCGGTGGCCTACAATGAGCAGTTCTTC
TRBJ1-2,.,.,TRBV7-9,CASSFEGNYGYTF,TGTGCCAGCAGCTTCGAGGGAAACTATGGCTACACCTTC
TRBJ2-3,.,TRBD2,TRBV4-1,CASSQVSAGAATQYF,TGCGCCAGCAGCCAAGTCTCAGCGGGGGCAGCTACGCAGTATTTT
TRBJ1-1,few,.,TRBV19,CASSYGGGSEAFF,TGTGCCAGTAGTTACGGCGGCGGCTCTGAAGCTTTCTTT
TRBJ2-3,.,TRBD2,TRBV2,CASPQAGGVDTQYF,TGTGCCAGCCCCCAAGCGGGAGGGGTAGATACGCAGTATTTT
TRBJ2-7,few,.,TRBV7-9,CASSLELGSSYEQYF,TGTGCCAGCAGCTTAGAACTAGGGAGCTCCTACGAGCAGTACTTC
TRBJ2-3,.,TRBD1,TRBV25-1,CASLGTVKSTDTQYF,TGTGCCAGCCTTGGGACAGTAAAGAGCACAGATACGCAGTATTTT
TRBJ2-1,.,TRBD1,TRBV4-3,CASSQRDRSYNEQFF,TGCGCCAGCAGCCAAAGGGACAGATCCTACAATGAGCAGTTCTTC
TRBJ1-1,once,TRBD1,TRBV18,CASSPTQGAGNTEAFF,TGTGCCAGCTCACCAACTCAGGGGGCGGGGAACACTGAAGCTTTCTTT
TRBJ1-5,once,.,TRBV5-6,CASSLGGSAVPQHF,TGTGCCAGCAGCTTGGGGGGCAGCGCCGTACCCCAGCATTTT
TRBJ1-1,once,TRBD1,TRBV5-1,CASSSKIDRGRTEAFF,TGCGCCAGCAGCAGTAAGATAGACAGGGGGCGAACTGAAGCTTTCTTT
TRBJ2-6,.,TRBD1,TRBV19,CASMTGAGANVLTF,TGTGCCAGTATGACAGGGGCTGGGGCCAACGTCCTGACTTTC
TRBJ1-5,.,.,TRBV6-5,CASSTPNQPQHF,TGTGCCAGCAGCACACCTAATCAGCCCCAGCATTTT
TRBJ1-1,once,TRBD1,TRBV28,CASSSQGAEAFF,TGTGCCAGCAGTTCTCAGGGGGCTGAAGCTTTCTTT
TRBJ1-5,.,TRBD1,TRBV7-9,CASSSTGEDQPQHF,TGTGCCAGCAGCTCGACAGGGGAGGATCAGCCCCAGCATTTT
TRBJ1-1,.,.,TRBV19,CASSMVLGLAFF,TGTGCCAGTAGTATGGTTCTCGGGTTAGCTTTCTTT
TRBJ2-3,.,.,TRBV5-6,CASSLRGTAPPDTQYF,TGTGCCAGCAGCTTACGGGGGACAGCACCACCAGATACGCAGTATTTT
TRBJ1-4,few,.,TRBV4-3,CASSPGRETNEKLFF,TGCGCCAGCAGCCCCGGGAGGGAAACTAATGAAAAACTGTTTTTT
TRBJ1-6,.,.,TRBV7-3,CASSSGVNSPLHF,TGTGCCAGCAGCTCGGGGGTAAATTCACCCCTCCACTTT
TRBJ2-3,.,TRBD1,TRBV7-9,CASSTDRGDTQYF,TGTGCCAGCAGCACGGACAGGGGGGATACGCAGTATTTT
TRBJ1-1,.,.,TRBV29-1,CSARHRGLRLDTEAFF,TGCAGCGCCCGGCACCGGGGGTTGAGGCTTGACACTGAAGCTTTCTTT
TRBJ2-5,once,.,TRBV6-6,CASTLGGQETQYF,TGTGCCAGCACCCTGGGGGGTCAAGAGACCCAGTACTTC
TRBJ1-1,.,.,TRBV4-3,CASSQNAVGQPNTEAFF,TGCGCCAGCAGCCAAAACGCCGTTGGACAGCCGAACACTGAAGCTTTCTTT
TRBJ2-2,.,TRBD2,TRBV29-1,CSVGFPSSGKYGELFF,TGCAGCGTTGGATTCCCGTCTAGCGGAAAGTACGGGGAGCTGTTTTTT
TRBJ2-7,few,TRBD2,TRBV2,CASSGSGRVSYEQYF,TGTGCCAGCAGTGGTAGCGGGAGGGTATCCTACGAGCAGTACTTC
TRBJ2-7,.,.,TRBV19,CASSSAGTTYEQYF,TGTGCCAGTAGTTCCGCCGGGACAACCTACGAGCAGTACTTC
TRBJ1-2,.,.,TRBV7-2,CASSLAEFYGYTF,TGTGCCAGCAGCTTAGCGGAGTTCTATGGCTACACCTTC
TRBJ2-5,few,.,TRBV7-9,CASINKETQYF,TGTGCCAGCATCAACAAAGAGACCCAGTACTTC
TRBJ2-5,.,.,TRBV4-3,CASSQGNTQAGAQYF,TGCGCCAGCAGCCAAGGGAATACTCAGGCCGGGGCCCAGTACTTC
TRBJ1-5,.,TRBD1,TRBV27,CASSKLDRAGPQHF,TGTGCCAGCAGTAAGTTGGACAGGGCGGGGCCCCAGCATTTT
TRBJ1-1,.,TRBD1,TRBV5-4,CASSGRDRDNTEAFF,TGTGCCAGCAGCGGCCGGGACAGAGACAACACTGAAGCTTTCTTT
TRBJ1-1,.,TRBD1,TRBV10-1,CASLYFRDRALMNTEAFF,TGCGCCAGTTTATATTTTCGGGACAGGGCTCTTATGAACACTGAAGCTTTCTTT
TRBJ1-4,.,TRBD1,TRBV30,CAWSGQGTNEKLFF,TGTGCCTGGAGTGGACAGGGGACTAATGAAAAACTGTTTTTT
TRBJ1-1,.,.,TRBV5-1,CASSLVADMMNTEAFF,TGCGCCAGCAGCTTGGTTGCAGACATGATGAACACTGAAGCTTTCTTT
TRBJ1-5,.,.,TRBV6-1,CASARGNQPQHF,TGTGCCAGCGCGAGGGGCAATCAGCCCCAGCATTTT
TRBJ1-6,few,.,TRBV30,CAWTGGNYNSPLHF,TGTGCCTGGACTGGAGGGAATTATAATTCACCCCTCCACTTT
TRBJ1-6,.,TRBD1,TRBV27,CASSYRDRGHSPLHF,TGTGCCAGCAGTTACCGTGACAGGGGACATTCACCCCTCCACTTT
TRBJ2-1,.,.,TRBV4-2,CASSQEGGGGNEQFF,TGTGCCAGCAGCCAGGAAGGGGGGGGAGGAAATGAGCAGTTCTTC
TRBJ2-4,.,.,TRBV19,CASSGTSIAKNIQYF,TGTGCCAGTAGTGGGACTTCAATAGCCAAAAACATTCAGTACTTC
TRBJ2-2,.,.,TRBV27,CASSLQTNTGELFF,TGTGCCAGCAGTTTGCAGACGAACACCGGGGAGCTGTTTTTT
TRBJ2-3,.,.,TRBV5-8,CASSYIISVGTSNSDTQYF,TGTGCCAGCAGCTACATCATATCGGTGGGGACATCTAATTCAGATACGCAGTATTTT
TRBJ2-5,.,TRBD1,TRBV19,CASSIGWSRTGRPHLETQYF,TGTGCCAGTAGTATTGGGTGGTCGAGGACAGGGCGGCCCCATTTAGAGACCCAGTACTTC
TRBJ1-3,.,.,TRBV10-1,CASSDGGANSGNTIYF,TGCGCCAGCAGTGATGGTGGGGCTAACTCTGGAAACACCATATATTTT
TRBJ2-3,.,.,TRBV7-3,CASSLIPRDTQYF,TGTGCCAGCAGCTTAATACCTAGAGATACGCAGTATTTT
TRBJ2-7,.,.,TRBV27,CASKRGGTTYEQYF,TGTGCCAGCAAGAGAGGGGGAACTACCTACGAGCAGTACTTC